The next 11 T cell receptor beta chains were all read from a single sample in a study of shared T cell receptors in the human thymus. Using immunoSEQ multiplex PCR, the repertoire was profiled, and TCRdb retains in-frame clones only, with some absent. In the table there are 700,000 or so clones, roughly 85% of which are singletons. The same data also contributed to another study, on human thymus T cells.

Input material: thymocytes. The receptors derive from a girl younger than two with a congenital heart defect.

The chain links TRBV4-1 to TRBJ1-2; tentatively, D is TRBD1 (6 bases). The CDR3 runs to 15 residues. Germline V gene data show CDR1 as MGHRA and CDR2 as YSYEKL. V lost 1 base and J 3 bases, leaving 12 bases between the germline ends. The CDR3: CASSQGGGHYYGYTF. For the CDR3, the DNA is TGCGCCAGCAGCCAAGGGGGGGGACACTACTATGGCTACACCTTC.

This chain joins TRBV14 and TRBJ2-1, with 13 bases aligning to TRBD2. Germline lookup yields CDR1 SGHDN and CDR2 FVKESK. The V segment lost 4 bases and the J segment 8 bases; nucleotides outside the gene matches: 14. The CDR3 spans 18 residues. The DNA of the CDR3 is TGTGCCAGCAGCCCCCGACACCCAACTAGCGGGGGGGTCTATGAGCAGTTCTTC. Amino acids: CASSPRHPTSGGVYEQFF.

The rearrangement uses TRBV5-1 and TRBJ2-7; the D gene is possibly TRBD2 (5 bases). CDR1 is SGHRS and CDR2 is YFSETQ in the germline V gene. CDR3 length: 15 residues. V was clipped by 4 bases and J by 4 bases, with 18 bases between them. The CDR3 is CASSDRAHTSYEQYF. CDR3 bases: TGCGCCAGCAGCGACCGGGCCCATACTAGTTACGAGCAGTACTTC.

CDR3 nucleotide sequence: TGTGCCAGCAGCCAGGACGGACAGGGGGATAATTCACCCCTCCACTTT. This gives the protein CASSQDGQGDNSPLHF. V usage is TRBV14 and J usage is TRBJ1-6; the match to TRBD1 covers 10 bases. J gave up 5 bases and V 3 bases, and 4 bases lay outside the gene matches. This CDR3 is built from 16 residues. Germline assignment: CDR1 SGHDN and CDR2 FVKESK. The variable domain in full, with the rest retrieved from reference TRBV14 and TRBJ1-6, is EAGVTQFPSHSVIEKGQTVTLRCDPISGHDNLYWYRRVMGKEIKFLLHFVKESKQDESGMPNNRFLAERTGGTYSTLKVQPAELEDSGVYFCASSQDGQGDNSPLHFGNGTRLTVT.

The V and J genes are TRBV7-2 and TRBJ1-2; 7 bases match TRBD1. CDR1 SGHTA and CDR2 FQGNSA come from the germline V gene. V lost 8 bases to trimming and J lost 6 bases; unmatched junction nucleotides: 9. The CDR3 covers 13 residues. The CDR3 DNA is TGTGCCAGCTTATTTTCCGGGACAGATGGCTACACCTTC. Protein product: CASLFSGTDGYTF.

The J gene is TRBJ2-7, the V gene TRBV15; D perhaps matches TRBD1 (5 bases). The CDR3 is 14 residues long. V lost 0 bases and J lost 1, with 7 bases in between. Germline loops: CDR1 LNHNV, CDR2 YYDKDF (reference sequence). The CDR3 coding sequence is TGTGCCACCAGCAGAGAGCAGGGATCCTACGAGCAGTACTTC. This codes for CATSREQGSYEQYF.

This clone was observed a single time. The rearrangement links TRBV4-2 to TRBJ2-7; D is perhaps TRBD1 (5 bases). Germline CDR1 is LGHNA and CDR2 is YNFKEQ. V was shortened by 0 bases and J by 7 bases, with 19 bases between the two germline ends. There are 16 residues in the CDR3. In nucleotides, the CDR3 is TGTGCCAGCAGCCAAGAGGGTGACAGACCTACGAAGGAGCAGTACTTC. It specifies CASSQEGDRPTKEQYF.

The rearrangement joins TRBV6-5 to TRBJ1-1; D is possibly TRBD1 (5 bases). The CDR3 covers 15 residues. Per germline, CDR1 MNHEY and CDR2 SVGAGI. V dropped 0 bases and J dropped 1 base, with 9 bases sitting between them. The CDR3 DNA reads TGTGCCAGCAGTTACTCGTGGGGGGAGAACACTGAAGCTTTCTTT. It yields the protein CASSYSWGENTEAFF.

The CDR3 is CASSPKTRSESNQPQHF. The CDR3 nucleotides are TGTGCCAGCAGCCCCAAGACAAGGTCGGAAAGCAATCAGCCCCAGCATTTT. The chain is built from TRBV7-8 and TRBJ1-5, with unresolved D. Deletions cut 5 bases from V and 1 base from J, with 18 bases between. This CDR3 is 17 amino acids long. Germline CDR1 and CDR2: SGHVS and FQNEAQ.

This sequence joins TRBV6-1 and TRBJ1-1; 7 bases line up with TRBD1. The CDR3 length is 13 residues. With V trimmed by 6 bases and J by 6 bases, 7 bases remained unmatched. Germline V CDR1 and CDR2: MNHNS, SASEGT. CDR3 sequence reads: CASRRDRVAEAFF. CDR3 bases: TGTGCCAGCAGGCGCGACAGGGTCGCTGAAGCTTTCTTT.

In its sample, this clone was seen once. The genes are TRBV27 and TRBJ1-2; 10 bases align to TRBD1. The length of the CDR3 is 15 residues. Per germline, CDR1 MNHEY and CDR2 SMNVEV (reference sequence). The trim removed 5 bases at V and 7 bases at J, leaving 10 bases unmatched. The DNA of the CDR3 is TGTGCCAGCAGTCCACACTCCGACAGGGGGCTTGGCTACACCTTC. This gives the protein CASSPHSDRGLGYTF.